This T cell receptor beta chain came from a study of blood T cells in healthy people across ages. General study results and limits: It was the long-lived donors that had more naive CD4+ cells and higher diversity than aged donors.

In its sample, this clonotype was seen many times. No antigen is known for it. A second PCR of 7 to 11 cycles used a sample-barcoded 5' primer and a J-beta primer mix. Each CDR3 protein is one row after TCRdb ran MiXCR on the 5' RACE reads. Here the sample spans approximately 670,000 distinct CDR3 sequences, roughly 41% being singletons. Each donor's blood draw was roughly 10 milliliters of peripheral blood. At least 5.5 micrograms of total RNA were extracted per sample. V was shortened by 7 bases and J by 2 bases, with 14 bases between the two germline ends. The CDR3 runs 15 residues. Germline CDR1 SNHLY, CDR2 FYNNEI.

The J gene is TRBJ2-2, the V gene TRBV2; a weak D match, TRBD1 (6 bases). What was sequenced was blood. The origin of this receptor is an elderly man in good health. In DNA, the CDR3 is TGTGCCAGCACCCCGGACAGATTTAACACCGGGGAGCTGTTTTTT. Residues: CASTPDRFNTGELFF.